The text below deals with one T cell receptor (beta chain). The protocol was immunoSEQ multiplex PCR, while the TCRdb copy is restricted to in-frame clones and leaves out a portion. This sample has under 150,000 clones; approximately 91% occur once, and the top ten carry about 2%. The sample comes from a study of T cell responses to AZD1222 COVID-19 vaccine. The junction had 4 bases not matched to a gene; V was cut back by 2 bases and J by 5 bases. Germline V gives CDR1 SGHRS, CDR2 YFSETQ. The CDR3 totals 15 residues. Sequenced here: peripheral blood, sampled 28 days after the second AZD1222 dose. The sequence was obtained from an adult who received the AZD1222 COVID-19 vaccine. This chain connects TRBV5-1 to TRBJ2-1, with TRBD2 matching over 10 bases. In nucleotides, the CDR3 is TGCGCCAGCAGCTTTTTAGCGGGAGGAAACAATGAGCAGTTCTTC. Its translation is CASSFLAGGNNEQFF.